This T cell receptor (beta chain) came from a study of T cell repertoires in cytomegalovirus infection. The wider study: Indications came from public TCR beta signatures; they pointed to CMV infection and to a matching HLA type.

One entry per CDR3 protein results from TCRdb running MiXCR on the reads. The profile shows tens of thousands of distinct CDR3 sequences, about 19% of them singletons. This clonotype was counted a few times. The target antigen is unknown. Per germline, CDR1 LNHDA and CDR2 SQIVND (reference sequence). V was clipped by 5 bases and J by 8 bases, with 21 bases between them. The CDR3 extends over 15 amino acids. This chain connects TRBV19 to TRBJ1-2; possibly TRBD1 for D (5 bases). The TCR comes from a human donor in good health (CMV status not recorded). Some clones in this sample may be carry-over from other donors' samples. Sequences were derived from CD8+ T cells from cultured PBMCs, sampled from culture after CMV antigen stimulation. The CDR3 region is CASSPPRGDRRGYTF. DNA for the CDR3: TGTGCCAGTAGTCCCCCCCGAGGGGACCGCCGCGGCTACACCTTC.